This T cell receptor beta chain was recovered during a study of somatic mutations in cytotoxic T cells in rheumatoid arthritis. Sequenced by immunoSEQ multiplex PCR; TCRdb stores in-frame clones only, minus some. In the table there are approximately 20,000 clones, roughly 80% of which are singletons. In germline, CDR1 is GTSNPN, CDR2 SVGIG (reference sequence). The CDR3 extends over 10 amino acids. The germline V and J ends were trimmed by 8 bases and 9 bases, with 11 bases remaining between them. This clone has only a few counts. The sequenced sample consisted of CD8+ T cells sorted from blood. This chain connects TRBV30 to TRBJ2-1; a possible D gene is TRBD1 (5 bases). The sequence came from a woman aged 45-65 years in good health. This chain's CDR3 is CALLQGEQFF. The CDR3 nucleotides read TGTGCCCTCCTCCAGGGTGAGCAGTTCTTC.